Listed below are T cell receptor beta chains from one sample, sequenced in a study of shared clonotypes between healthy human individuals. Generated by immunoSEQ multiplex PCR, the TCRdb table keeps only in-frame clones and is missing some. The table lists about 1.1 million clones, approximately 80% of them singletons, with 0.7% to 0.95% in the top ten. Material: memory CD4+ T cells from PBMCs. All receptors come from a man between 18 and 35 years old in good health. Some clones in this sample may be carry-over from other donors' samples. The CDR3 runs from the conserved cysteine through the conserved F or W. The D gene is left open where the match is weak. Size is omitted from some rows. Given values are once, few, many or a class for expanded clones.

>TRBV11-3|once|TRBD1|TRBJ2-5
CASSVRQGETQYF
TGTGCCAGCAGCGTCAGACAGGGGGAGACCCAGTACTTC
>TRBV4-2|-|TRBD2|TRBJ2-7
CASSQWAISGGSSYEQYF
TGTGCCAGCAGCCAATGGGCTATTAGCGGGGGTTCCTCCTACGAGCAGTACTTC
>TRBV6-5|-|-|TRBJ1-1
CASSYEGASTEAFF
TGTGCCAGCAGTTACGAAGGGGCGAGCACTGAAGCTTTCTTT
>TRBV6-1|once|-|TRBJ1-1
CASTTRSGAEAFF
TGTGCCAGCACCACTCGCTCTGGGGCTGAAGCTTTCTTT
>TRBV11-2|few|-|TRBJ2-2
CASSLVRVRAGELFF
TGTGCCAGCAGCTTAGTTAGGGTCCGTGCCGGGGAGCTGTTTTTT
>TRBV5-4|-|-|TRBJ2-7
CASTSRRSTPHEQYF
TGTGCCAGCACCTCAAGGAGGTCTACACCCCACGAGCAGTACTTC
>TRBV4-2|-|-|TRBJ1-5
CASSQGRASNQPQHF
TGTGCCAGCAGCCAAGGTAGGGCGAGCAATCAGCCCCAGCATTTT
>TRBV7-3|-|-|TRBJ2-7
CASIHWSRNRDRLSYEQCF
TGTGCCAGCATCCATTGGTCGCGAAACCGGGACCGTCTCTCCTACGAGCAGTGCTTC
>TRBV7-2|-|-|TRBJ1-2
CASSVGGQSYGYTF
TGTGCCAGCAGCGTAGGAGGACAGTCCTATGGCTACACCTTC
>TRBV29-1|-|TRBD1|TRBJ2-4
CSHRDREDIQYF
TGCAGCCACCGGGACAGGGAAGACATTCAGTACTTC
>TRBV19|-|-|TRBJ2-2
CASSSYNGELFF
TGTGCCAGTAGTTCATACAACGGGGAGCTGTTTTTT
>TRBV6-4|-|-|TRBJ2-7
CASNGGEQYF
TGTGCCAGCAACGGGGGCGAGCAGTACTTC
>TRBV7-7|-|TRBD2|TRBJ2-1
CASSPQLAANEQFF
TGTGCCAGCAGCCCCCAGCTAGCGGCCAATGAGCAGTTCTTC
>TRBV7-2|-|-|TRBJ2-7
CASSPWTSLREQYF
TGTGCCAGCAGCCCCTGGACATCCCTACGCGAGCAGTACTTC
>TRBV28|-|-|TRBJ2-6
CASSLWISGANVLTF
TGTGCCAGCAGTTTATGGATCTCTGGGGCCAACGTCCTGACTTTC
>TRBV5-1|-|-|TRBJ2-5
CASSLNTRQTETQYF
TGCGCCAGCAGCTTAAATACCCGACAGACAGAGACCCAGTACTTC
>TRBV7-9|-|TRBD2|TRBJ2-1
CASSHGLDEFF
TGTGCCAGCAGCCACGGACTAGACGAGTTCTTC
>TRBV9|-|TRBD1|TRBJ1-2
CASSPDRGTYGYTF
TGTGCCAGCAGCCCTGACAGGGGTACATATGGCTACACCTTC
>TRBV7-6|few|-|TRBJ2-6
CASSLSPTSGANVLTF
TGTGCCAGCAGCTTAAGTCCAACTTCTGGGGCCAACGTCCTGACTTTC
>TRBV4-3|-|TRBD1|TRBJ1-1
CASSQERGPAGAEAFF
TGCGCCAGCAGCCAAGAAAGGGGGCCGGCTGGGGCTGAAGCTTTCTTT
>TRBV27|-|TRBD2|TRBJ2-2
CASSLPGLAGGPNTGELFF
TGTGCCAGCAGTTTACCGGGACTAGCGGGAGGGCCGAACACCGGGGAGCTGTTTTTT
>TRBV7-9|few|-|TRBJ2-5
CASSLAPTVRETQYF
TGTGCCAGCAGCTTAGCCCCCACAGTAAGGGAGACCCAGTACTTC
>TRBV2|-|TRBD1|TRBJ2-1
CASSSESQGVGNEQFF
TGTGCCAGCAGTTCCGAGTCTCAGGGGGTTGGCAATGAGCAGTTCTTC
>TRBV7-9|-|TRBD1|TRBJ2-3
CASSFGQGKVDTQYF
TGTGCCAGCAGCTTTGGACAGGGAAAGGTGGATACGCAGTATTTT
>TRBV28|-|TRBD2|TRBJ2-7
CASSLAGLSSYEQYF
TGTGCCAGCAGTCTAGCGGGCTTAAGCTCCTACGAGCAGTACTTC
>TRBV5-3|-|TRBD2|TRBJ2-7
CARSYPSGSSYEQYF
TGTGCCAGAAGCTACCCTAGCGGGAGCTCCTACGAGCAGTACTTC
>TRBV18|few|-|TRBJ2-7
CASSPAGQKHEQYF
TGTGCCAGCTCACCAGCTGGACAGAAACACGAGCAGTACTTC
>TRBV7-3|-|-|TRBJ2-5
CASSLMGGVETQYF
TGTGCCAGCAGCTTAATGGGGGGCGTAGAGACCCAGTACTTC
>TRBV5-1|-|-|TRBJ1-1
CASSPGSLGPTEAFF
TGCGCCAGCAGCCCCGGTTCACTTGGCCCCACTGAAGCTTTCTTT
>TRBV5-1|-|-|TRBJ2-7
CASSLEAGFYEQYF
TGCGCCAGCAGCTTGGAGGCAGGGTTCTACGAGCAGTACTTC